This T cell receptor (beta chain) was captured in a study of T cells in Graves' hyperthyroidism and ophthalmopathy. Amplified TCR beta CDR3 regions came from RNA transcripts. With the HTBI primer set, the TCR CDR3 went through a first round of RT-PCR. TCRdb itself ran the multiplex PCR reads through MiXCR, one entry per CDR3 protein. The table shows about 400,000 distinct CDR3 sequences, with about a sixth occurring only once. At least ten counts were recorded for this clonotype. The CDR3 totals 13 residues. From germline, CDR1 is DFQATT and CDR2 SNEGSKA (reference sequence). J was trimmed by 5 bases and V by 8 bases; bases with no gene match: 10.

The chain couples TRBV20-1 to TRBJ2-7, with 9 bases aligning to TRBD1. The TCR was taken from a woman aged 18-29 years with Graves' hyperthyroidism. Sequenced: blood. CDR3 residues: CSTPGQGRHEQYF. CDR3 nucleotide sequence: TGCAGTACACCGGGACAGGGTCGACACGAGCAGTACTTC.